This T cell receptor (beta chain) was found in a study of neurological immune-mediated disorders. One entry per CDR3 protein results from TCRdb running MiXCR on the 5' RACE reads. This table holds roughly 20,000 distinct CDR3 sequences, 11% to 15% found once. Germline V gene sequence: CDR1 KGHDR, CDR2 SFDVKD. The CDR3 is made up of 15 amino acids. V lost 1 base and J lost 3, with 10 bases in between. This clonotype was detected many times. The rearrangement links TRBV24-1 to TRBJ2-3; maybe TRBD1 (5 bases). The specimen sequenced was CD4+ T cells from blood. The clonotype originates from a woman aged 60 to 75 with HTLV-1-associated myelopathy (HAM/TSP). The chain's CDR3 is CATSDLGQGTDTQYF. DNA of the CDR3: TGTGCCACCAGTGATTTAGGGCAGGGAACAGATACGCAGTATTTT.